These T cell receptor beta chains were read from a single sample in a study of blood T cell repertoires in COVID-19. Generated by immunoSEQ multiplex PCR, the TCRdb table keeps only in-frame clones and is missing some. Of approximately 180,000 clones in the sample, 80% to 90% were seen once. The sequencing sample was made of peripheral blood. The receptors stem from a woman of 80 years or more with COVID-19, enrolled during active disease. Both conserved end residues are part of each CDR3. Each record gives: clone size, J gene, CDR3 length, D gene, V gene, CDR3 protein, CDR3 DNA. The D gene is left open where the match is weak. The size of a clone is reported for some rows only, either as once, few or many, or as a class for expanded clones.

. TRBJ1-1 14 TRBD1 TRBV5-1 CASSGEWTGSEAFF TGCGCCAGCAGCGGGGAATGGACAGGCTCCGAAGCTTTCTTT
. TRBJ2-1 16 TRBD2 TRBV9 CASSLSSGYGYNEQFF TGTGCCAGCAGCCTCTCTAGCGGGTATGGCTACAATGAGCAGTTCTTC
. TRBJ1-1 15 TRBD1 TRBV7-2 CASSFRTGTNTEAFF TGTGCCAGCAGCTTCAGGACAGGGACCAACACTGAAGCTTTCTTT
few TRBJ2-5 13 . TRBV5-4 CASSFYGTETQYF TGTGCCAGCAGCTTCTACGGGACTGAGACCCAGTACTTC
. TRBJ1-1 14 . TRBV5-1 CASTLGGGGTEAFF TGCGCCAGCACCCTGGGGGGAGGGGGCACTGAAGCTTTCTTT
few TRBJ2-7 15 TRBD2 TRBV20-1 CSASGTGRGLYEQYF TGCAGTGCTAGTGGGACCGGGAGGGGCCTCTACGAGCAGTACTTC
once TRBJ1-1 14 TRBD1 TRBV19 CASSDSPGGPEAFF TGTGCCAGTAGTGACTCGCCAGGGGGCCCTGAAGCTTTCTTT
. TRBJ1-2 15 . TRBV28 CASSSVSEGNYGYTF TGTGCCAGCAGTTCGGTCAGCGAGGGAAACTATGGCTACACCTTC
. TRBJ1-1 11 . TRBV11-1 CASSRGTEAFF TGTGCCAGCAGCCGAGGGACTGAAGCTTTCTTT
. TRBJ1-6 15 TRBD1 TRBV28 CASSLDRGINSPLHF TGTGCCAGCAGTTTAGACAGGGGTATAAATTCACCCCTCCACTTT
. TRBJ2-1 11 . TRBV20-1 CSASTGGEQFF TGCAGTGCTTCGACAGGTGGCGAGCAGTTCTTC
. TRBJ2-5 16 . TRBV28 CASSFGQVWGEETQYF TGTGCCAGCAGTTTCGGTCAAGTTTGGGGGGAGGAGACCCAGTACTTC
. TRBJ2-7 13 TRBD1 TRBV15 CATSGGQFYEQYF TGTGCCACCAGCGGGGGACAGTTCTACGAGCAGTACTTC
. TRBJ2-5 12 . TRBV5-5 CASSSYQETQYF TGTGCCAGCAGCTCCTATCAAGAGACCCAGTACTTC
. TRBJ2-1 12 TRBD2 TRBV28 CASSLSGGLEFF TGTGCCAGCAGTCTCTCCGGAGGACTAGAGTTCTTC
once TRBJ1-1 13 TRBD1 TRBV6-6 CASSLGDRVEAFF TGTGCCAGCAGTTTAGGGGACAGGGTTGAAGCTTTCTTT
. TRBJ1-2 16 . TRBV2 CASSESGEGEGYGYTF TGTGCCAGCAGTGAATCAGGGGAGGGGGAGGGCTATGGCTACACCTTC
. TRBJ2-4 16 TRBD2 TRBV28 CASSPSGTLAKNIQYF TGTGCCAGCAGTCCTAGCGGAACCCTAGCCAAAAACATTCAGTACTTC